This is a list of T cell receptor beta chains from one sample in a study of beta chain features in type 1 diabetes. The protocol was immunoSEQ multiplex PCR, while the TCRdb copy is restricted to in-frame clones and leaves out a portion. The table includes hundreds of thousands of clones, roughly 13% detected once. The material sequenced was naive CD4+ T cells from blood. The receptors were sampled from a man aged 18 to 30 with type 1 diabetes. Both conserved end residues are part of each CDR3. The D gene is left open where the match is weak. Not all rows give a size; the values are once, few, many and, for expanded clones, a class.

j_call | v_call | clone_size | d_call | cdr3_nt | cdr3_aa
TRBJ2-2 | TRBV5-1 | - | TRBD1 | TGCGCCAGCAGCAGGGGGCCCTCTGGCACCGGGGAGCTGTTTTTT | CASSRGPSGTGELFF
TRBJ2-3 | TRBV5-1 | few | - | TGCGCCAGCAGCCCGGGCCCGGGGCCAGATACGCAGTATTTT | CASSPGPGPDTQYF
TRBJ2-4 | TRBV28 | few | - | TGTGCCAGCAGTTCGGCCGCTACGGGGTCGAACATTCAGTACTTC | CASSSAATGSNIQYF
TRBJ2-5 | TRBV5-4 | - | - | TGTGCCAGCACCCTCTTGGATCAAGAGACCCAGTACTTC | CASTLLDQETQYF
TRBJ2-1 | TRBV28 | few | TRBD2 | TGTGCCAGCAGTTTAGTGGTGCCTAGCGGCTACAATGAGCAGTTCTTC | CASSLVVPSGYNEQFF
TRBJ2-2 | TRBV9 | - | - | TGTGCCAGCAGCGTAGTCGGGGGCACCGGGGAGCTGTTTTTT | CASSVVGGTGELFF
TRBJ2-3 | TRBV10-3 | few | - | TGTGCCATCCTCTCGGACATAAACACAGATACGCAGTATTTT | CAILSDINTDTQYF
TRBJ2-6 | TRBV5-1 | - | - | TGCGCCAGCAGCTTGGAGGAGGCTGGGGCCAACGTCCTGACTTTC | CASSLEEAGANVLTF
TRBJ1-1 | TRBV6-6 | - | - | TGTGCCAGCAGCCTCAGAGACCACAACACTGAAGCTTTCTTT | CASSLRDHNTEAFF
TRBJ2-3 | TRBV30 | - | - | TGTGCCTGGAGTGTAGGGGGTGGCACAGATACGCAGTATTTT | CAWSVGGGTDTQYF
TRBJ2-3 | TRBV18 | - | - | TGTGCCAGCTCACCATCGTCGGGGGCAGATACGCAGTATTTT | CASSPSSGADTQYF
TRBJ1-2 | TRBV9 | - | TRBD1 | TGTGCCAGCAGCCAAGAGAGATGGACAGGAGGCGGCTACACCTTC | CASSQERWTGGGYTF
TRBJ2-3 | TRBV7-9 | - | TRBD1 | TGTGCCAGCAGCAGGACAGGGGTTGGCACAGATACGCAGTATTTT | CASSRTGVGTDTQYF
TRBJ2-7 | TRBV10-3 | - | TRBD2 | TGTGCCATCAGTAGACTAGGACTAGCGGACTACGAGCAGTACTTC | CAISRLGLADYEQYF
TRBJ1-6 | TRBV30 | - | - | TGTGCCTGGAGTGTAAGTGGACAGTATGGGGGGTATAATTCACCCCTCCACTTT | CAWSVSGQYGGYNSPLHF
TRBJ1-3 | TRBV25-1 | few | TRBD1 | TGTGCCAGCAGTGAAGGGACAGATGGAAACACCATATATTTT | CASSEGTDGNTIYF
TRBJ2-7 | TRBV30 | - | - | TGTGCCTGGAGTCACAGCCCCTACGAGCAGTACTTC | CAWSHSPYEQYF
TRBJ2-1 | TRBV10-3 | - | - | TGTGCCATCAGTAGACCCCAGGACAATGAGCAGTTCTTC | CAISRPQDNEQFF
TRBJ2-1 | TRBV4-1 | - | - | TGCGCCAGCAGCCAAGGAGTACGGGATTGGGGCTACAATGAGCAGTTCTTC | CASSQGVRDWGYNEQFF
TRBJ1-1 | TRBV7-8 | few | - | TGTGCCAGCAGCTTAGTAGCGGCGGAGTACACTGAAGCTTTCTTT | CASSLVAAEYTEAFF
TRBJ2-7 | TRBV28 | few | TRBD1 | TGTGCCAGCAGTTGGTTGGCAGGGGGCATCTACGAGCAGTACTTC | CASSWLAGGIYEQYF
TRBJ1-5 | TRBV6-6 | - | - | TGTGCCAGCAGTGGGCAGGGCGGAGATCAGCCCCAGCATTTT | CASSGQGGDQPQHF
TRBJ2-7 | TRBV6-1 | - | - | TGTGCCAGCAGTGAGGCGGGGAACTACGAGCAGTACTTC | CASSEAGNYEQYF
TRBJ2-4 | TRBV30 | - | - | TGTGCCTGGAGCTCCTCCCTAAATAACATTCAGTACTTC | CAWSSSLNNIQYF
TRBJ2-3 | TRBV15 | - | - | TGTGCCACCAGCAGAGATCGGTCGGAAACTACGCAGTATTTT | CATSRDRSETTQYF
TRBJ2-7 | TRBV18 | - | - | TGTGCCAGCTCACCTGGGACGGGAGACGAGCAGTACTTC | CASSPGTGDEQYF
TRBJ1-2 | TRBV29-1 | - | TRBD1 | TGCAGCGTTGGGGACAGTAACTATGGCTACACCTTC | CSVGDSNYGYTF
TRBJ1-5 | TRBV25-1 | few | TRBD1 | TGTGCCAGCAGTGGGGCAGGGGGCTTTTCTCAGCCCCAGCATTTT | CASSGAGGFSQPQHF
TRBJ1-5 | TRBV28 | - | - | TGTGCCAGCAGGCCGACCAATCAGCCCCAGCATTTT | CASRPTNQPQHF
TRBJ2-3 | TRBV28 | - | - | TGTGCCAGCAGCTACCAGACAGGTACTAGCACAGATACGCAGTATTTT | CASSYQTGTSTDTQYF
TRBJ2-2 | TRBV7-3 | few | TRBD1 | TGTGCCAGCAGCCCCCGGACAGGGGGCAACACCGGGGAGCTGTTTTTT | CASSPRTGGNTGELFF
TRBJ2-1 | TRBV30 | - | - | TGTGCCTGGAGTGTTTCCGATCGAGAGCAGTTCTTC | CAWSVSDREQFF
TRBJ2-2 | TRBV7-2 | few | TRBD2 | TGTGCCAGCCCCACAAGGGGGCTAGCGGGGGCGAACACCGGGGAGCTGTTTTTT | CASPTRGLAGANTGELFF
TRBJ2-4 | TRBV4-1 | few | TRBD2 | TGCGCCAGCAGCCAAAAGCCGGGACTAGCGGAACGAATAGCCAAAAACATTCAGTACTTC | CASSQKPGLAERIAKNIQYF
TRBJ2-7 | TRBV15 | few | - | TGTGCCACCAGCAGAGATGGGACCTACGAGCAGTACTTC | CATSRDGTYEQYF
TRBJ2-5 | TRBV10-1 | - | TRBD2 | TGCGCCAGCAGTGAATGGAGCGGGGGATCGCAAGAGACCCAGTACTTC | CASSEWSGGSQETQYF
TRBJ1-4 | TRBV27 | - | TRBD1 | TGTGCCAGCAGTTTCCGGGGACAGGGGTTTATGCGCCTTGAAAAACTGTTTTTT | CASSFRGQGFMRLEKLFF
TRBJ2-1 | TRBV25-1 | - | - | TGTGCCAGCAGTCCGGAGGGGCGTAATGAGCAGTTCTTC | CASSPEGRNEQFF
TRBJ1-1 | TRBV7-9 | - | - | TGTGCCAGCAGCATCGGGACGAACACTGAAGCTTTCTTT | CASSIGTNTEAFF
TRBJ2-1 | TRBV5-4 | - | - | TGTGCCAGCAGCTTGGGTAGAGGGCAGGGCCTTGGCAATGAGCAGTTCTTC | CASSLGRGQGLGNEQFF
TRBJ2-3 | TRBV4-1 | few | - | TGCGCCAGCAGCCAAGATCGAGGCCAGGGCCAGGGGGATACGCAGTATTTT | CASSQDRGQGQGDTQYF
TRBJ2-2 | TRBV9 | - | TRBD2 | TGTGCCAGCAGCGTAGTTGCGGGGGGGCTCACCGGGGAGCTGTTTTTT | CASSVVAGGLTGELFF
TRBJ2-7 | TRBV28 | few | TRBD1 | TGTGCCAGCAGTCGGGACAGGGCCTACGAGCAGTACTTC | CASSRDRAYEQYF
TRBJ2-7 | TRBV9 | - | - | TGTGCCAGCAGCGTGCAAGCGAAGGGGTACGAGCAGTACTTC | CASSVQAKGYEQYF
TRBJ2-2 | TRBV5-1 | - | - | TGCGCCAGCAGCCGGTTAACCGGGGAGCTGTTTTTT | CASSRLTGELFF
TRBJ1-1 | TRBV2 | few | TRBD1 | TGTGCCAGCAGTCCTGACAGGGGAGCTTTCTTT | CASSPDRGAFF
TRBJ2-3 | TRBV5-5 | few | - | TGTGCCAGCAGCTTGTGGCAGGGCACAGATACGCAGTATTTT | CASSLWQGTDTQYF
TRBJ2-1 | TRBV6-1 | - | TRBD1 | TGTGCCAGCATAGACAGGGGTAATGAGCAGTTCTTC | CASIDRGNEQFF
TRBJ2-5 | TRBV28 | - | TRBD1 | TGTGCCAGCAGACCCCCCGGGACAGGATCTGGGGAGACCCAGTACTTC | CASRPPGTGSGETQYF
TRBJ1-5 | TRBV6-6 | few | - | TGTGCCAGCAGTGGGTCCAATCAGCCCCAGCATTTT | CASSGSNQPQHF
TRBJ2-2 | TRBV11-3 | - | - | TGTGCCAGCAGACGGGAGACCGGGGAGCTGTTTTTT | CASRRETGELFF
TRBJ1-2 | TRBV10-3 | few | - | TGTGCCATCAGTGAGCCTGATGGCTACACCTTC | CAISEPDGYTF
TRBJ2-3 | TRBV15 | - | TRBD2 | TGTGCCACCAGCAGATACTCTAGCGGCCTCACAGATACGCAGTATTTT | CATSRYSSGLTDTQYF
TRBJ2-7 | TRBV6-5 | - | - | TGTGCCAGCAGTTACTCCGGCTCCTACGAGCAGTACTTC | CASSYSGSYEQYF
TRBJ2-2 | TRBV6-5 | few | - | TGTGCCAGCCAGGGCGCGAACACCGGGGAGCTGTTTTTT | CASQGANTGELFF